This section outlines one T cell receptor beta chain sequence together with its context. Its specific antigen is unknown. No base quality values were provided; no much bigger clone lies one nucleotide off. CDR1 and CDR2 were assigned from the germline V gene as SNHLY and FYNNEI. The CDR3 goes from the cysteine to the phenylalanine over 12 residues. Of the read, only the CDR3 DNA is kept; its 36 bases are in frame from base 1. At the junction V is shortened by 7 bases and J by 10 bases, with 16 bases in between. The cohort consisted of 666 healthy bone marrow donors. At the time of sampling, all cohort members were nominally healthy, though unrecorded immune exposures were likely present. CMV serostatus was recorded as positive for about 300 and negative for about half of the 666 cohort members, whereas no CMV serostatus was recorded for the donor in question. Each donor provided a peripheral blood sample, and peripheral blood mononuclear cells were used for TCR beta sequencing. Genomic DNA extraction from the blood cell samples was performed with the Qiagen DNeasy Blood Extraction Kit.

This sample is part of a study of cytomegalovirus exposure and HLA in healthy donors (dated by TCRdb to the late 2010s). The study in broad terms: According to an earlier analysis of 587 of the donors, 200 million or so T cells yielded 117 million unique TCR beta sequences and 250 to 350 Gb of sequence data. About 320 gigabases of sequencing data and 80 million or so unique TCR sequences were included in an early release covering 550 to 650 HLA-typed donors. Among the approximately 400 genotyped donors, around 81% belonged to the genetic ancestry cluster associated with self-reported Caucasian donors. The aim of the study was to test whether cataloging public T cell receptors could identify signatures of past pathogen exposure. Using immunosequencing, the study profiled T cell repertoires from 500 to 800 subjects and related those repertoires to cytomegalovirus serostatus. Besides the first cohort of around 670 subjects, a separate validation cohort made up of over 95 different subjects was used. To predict cytomegalovirus infection status, the study combined high-throughput TCR immunosequencing, statistical association of individual TCRs with disease status, and machine learning. A later analysis re-examined previously published TCR beta repertoires from about 670 donors and added high-resolution HLA genotyping to investigate patterns of TCR occurrence. Rather than using new phenotypic data, the later analysis identified candidate immune exposures from TCR beta sequences and from how often those sequences occurred across donors. An earlier analysis of 587 of the donors applied high-throughput TCR beta sequencing to assess whether each TCR beta V gene segment acted as functional or pseudogenic. Donor age, sex, ethnicity and CMV serostatus were compiled alongside the repertoire data. A later genetic analysis took genome-wide SNP genotypes for about three fifths of the roughly 670 donors and used that subset as a discovery cohort. Every repertoire in the discovery cohort had been generated on one and the same sequencing platform. Both class I and class II loci were covered by HLA typing, at four-digit resolution. The number of donors typed differed by locus, with about 629-630 for A, B, C, DRB1 and DQB1, roughly 550 for DQA1, approximately 580 for DPA1, and over 400 for DPB1. Four or five DR-DQ haplotypes were treated as single units for association and clustering because of strong linkage in the cohort. On average, around 240,000 unique TCR beta nucleotide sequences were sequenced per donor among some 420 genotyped donors of the cohort, with 15% to 20% of those sequences being non-productive. Study-level results and caveats: In vitro tests confirmed that a few of the cytomegalovirus-associated TCR beta chains recognize cytomegalovirus antigens. According to a later genetic analysis, donors in an Asian-associated ancestry cluster had fewer N-insertions in productive TCRs than the approximately 670-donor mean. According to the authors, the approach could potentially be generalized to other disease states and immunological phenotypes. A later analysis associated 15,000 to 20,000 TCR beta sequences with specific HLA alleles at a false discovery rate of 0.05. Because counts were too low, 15 or so rarely observed V segments, including chromosome 9 orphons, were excluded from the earlier analysis of several hundred of the donors. In a later analysis, TCR association rates were found to vary across HLA loci, with the most associated TCRs seen for DRB1 alleles and the fewest for HLA-C alleles. Strong co-occurrence of HLA alleles, especially DR and DQ, made assigning TCR associations to individual alleles difficult. The study listed over 150 TCR beta chains as associated with cytomegalovirus. In a later analysis, most CMV-associated TCR beta chains were found to appear HLA-restricted, with HLA associations seemingly driven largely by CMV exposure. Broadly in line with IMGT annotations, most TCR beta V segments showed up in productive rearrangements about 87% or about 30% of the time in an earlier analysis of several hundred of the donors. A later analysis found that HLA-associated TCR beta chains were more clonally expanded and had lower generation probabilities than equally common non-associated chains. Presence/absence analyses assumed roughly uniform sequencing depth across donors, an assumption that may not hold. Most TCR sequences were seen in very few donors, while some public TCRs were found in many individuals. Because HLA typing was missing for some donors at each locus, association tests included only the typed subset. Several of the top co-occurrence clusters appeared to be linked to parvovirus B19, influenza, CMV and Epstein-Barr virus, according to a later analysis. V-gene and J-gene trimming of TCR beta chains was associated with a missense DCLRE1C variant in a later genetic analysis, and the association was replicated in an independent cohort. Correlated functional status among segregating V segments might reflect linkage disequilibrium, but an unknown experimental factor could not be ruled out. A group of highly shared sequence variants was considered likely to be a technical artifact of the sequencing pipeline. The classifier was reported to diagnose cytomegalovirus status with high specificity and sensitivity in both the original cohort and the validation cohort. The only immune exposure information available for the cohort was CMV serostatus. Some IMGT-functional V segments, including TRBV6-2 and TRBV6-3, could not be distinguished by the 87-base-pair reads and were therefore excluded. The cohort was sequenced for TCR beta chains only, and without alpha or paired-chain data the features that could be detected were limited. A further reported finding was that TCR beta sequences accurately predicted the HLA-A and HLA-B alleles for most subjects in the first cohort.

Library preparation employed the immunoSEQ multiplex PCR assay. The multiplex PCR relied on a mix of 60 forward primers for TCR Vbeta segments and 13 reverse primers for TCR Jbeta segments. The CDR3 region of rearranged TCR beta genes was amplified from genomic DNA with a multiplex PCR assay. The Illumina HiSeq System was used to sequence the amplified TCR beta libraries as 87-base-pair reads. The authors' pipeline ran thus. A later analysis tallied around 82 million unique TCR beta chains across the 640 or so repertoires, and about 10 million of those chains were shared by two or more donors. A nearest-neighbor algorithm error-corrected the raw reads and collapsed the reads into unique sequences, merging closely related sequences to remove PCR and sequencing errors. To assign V, D and J gene segments, CDR3 sequences were aligned to IMGT reference sequences. For a sequence to be retained, a match of at least six nucleotides to both a V gene segment and a J gene segment was required. Rearrangements were called productive when the CDR3 lacked stop codons and stayed in frame with V and J; all others were non-productive. Following IMGT convention, CDR3 was defined as the stretch from the second conserved V-encoded cysteine up to the conserved J-encoded phenylalanine. In an earlier analysis of 587 of the donors, sequences lacking an unambiguous match to a single V gene segment were excluded. An earlier analysis of around 600 of the donors classified V segments as functional when productive rearrangements were above 56.7% and as segregating when the standard deviation between donors was above 5%. A statistical classification framework was built to diagnose cytomegalovirus status from the catalog of TCR beta chain sequences. A later analysis assigned V and J genes by comparing TCR nucleotide sequences with IMGT/GENE-DB human TR gene sequences. In a later analysis, CDR3 sequences and most-parsimonious VDJ recombination scenarios were assigned using the TCRdist pipeline. A later analysis defined each TCR beta chain by its CDR3 amino acid sequence plus V-gene family, and excluded reads lacking a unique V-gene family. A later analysis removed 592 highly shared, low-generation-probability nucleotide sequences to deal with suspected cross-contamination and a sequencing artifact. A later analysis calculated a clonal expansion index for each public chain from normalized within-repertoire ranks of inferred template counts. A later analysis computed generation probabilities with a VDJ recombination model fitted to out-of-frame rearrangements, and checked the results against IGoR. Hypergeometric tests were used in a later analysis to score TCR-TCR, TCR-HLA and TCR-CMV co-occurrence, with a repertoire-size bias correction applied to the TCR pairs. A later analysis estimated false discovery rates by permuting HLA or CMV assignments 20 times. A later analysis grouped co-occurring TCRs with DBSCAN, adding TCRdist sequence similarity when clustering within HLA-allele-positive subsets. Repertoires with fewer than 30,000 or more than 120,000 public chains were left out of co-occurrence clustering, as were five repertoires with anomalous nucleotide sharing. TCRdb took over this immuneACCESS table, retaining in-frame rearrangements with V and J assigned. Such tables are incomplete; in checked studies, under half of the missing clones stem from an unresolved V gene, and the remainder is unexplained. The V and J calls and clone size come from that table; D and trimming were worked out from the DNA. For this sample the table gives about 120,000 clones, of which 60% to 85% were detected only once. In total, the top ten clones hold approximately 1% of the sample.

Sequenced sample: PBMCs. The sequence joins TRBV2 to TRBJ1-2, with a weak D call of TRBD1 (6 bases match). This TCR was sampled from a human donor in good health. The CDR3 region has the sequence CASTSEGDVYTF. The sequence in DNA is TGTGCCAGCACCTCCGAGGGGGATGTCTACACCTTC.